This T cell receptor beta chain was captured by sequencing in a study of beta chain features in type 1 diabetes. Whole-study results and caveats: VDJ junctions from type 1 diabetes patients carried fewer insertions and larger deletions. Sequencing of cDNA might inflate the share of cells that strongly express TCR. A possible short-template PCR bias applies equally to patients and controls. Moderate but significant shortening of TCRB CDR3s was recorded in all four CD4+ subsets from Type 1 diabetes patients.

Purity (above 98%) was reached by all sorted populations. Sequencing targeted expressed TCRB transcripts, as all isolated RNA had been reverse transcribed. The protocol was immunoSEQ multiplex PCR, while the TCRdb copy is restricted to in-frame clones and leaves out a portion. The repertoire consists of 95,000 to 150,000 clones, with roughly 17% occurring once and the leading ten covering less than 3%. This clone was observed many times. What it recognizes is unknown. Sequence at one end of the junction differs from germline and may be a read error. Source material: central memory CD4+ T cells from blood. This clonotype was obtained from a young man with type 1 diabetes.

The DNA for the CDR3 is TGTGCCAGCAGCCTAAGCAGAGAGGGTAGCAGGAACTTC. It encodes CASSLSREGSRNF. The chain recombines TRBV7-2 with TRBJ2-7; weak D call: TRBD2 (5 bases). This CDR3 spans 13 amino acids. In germline, CDR1 is SGHTA, CDR2 FQGNSA.